This T cell receptor (beta chain) was identified during a study of shared clonotypes between healthy human individuals. The repertoire was sequenced with immunoSEQ multiplex PCR; TCRdb's copy has only in-frame clones and lacks some. In the table there are about 2.3 million clones, under 95% of which are singletons. CDR1 is SGHTA and CDR2 is FQGTGA in the germline V gene. The CDR3 spans 19 residues. The germline V and J ends were trimmed by 5 bases and 3 bases, with 27 bases remaining between them. General study points: Some clonotypes were shared by all four sorted-subset donors, while others were not shared. The non-shared ones had lower generation probabilities than the shared ones.

A remark on this clone: Its antigen is unidentified.

The sequence came from a man between 18 and 35 years old in good health. Some clones in this sample may be carry-over from other donors' samples. Sequenced material: naive CD4+ T cells from PBMCs. The subset is: CD45RA+ positively selected. The V call is TRBV7-3, the J call TRBJ2-3, with D tentatively TRBD2 (6 bases). The CDR3 loop is CASSHYRPFGGRGTDTQYF. The CDR3 DNA sequence: TGTGCCAGCAGCCATTATAGACCCTTTGGAGGGCGCGGGACAGATACGCAGTATTTT.